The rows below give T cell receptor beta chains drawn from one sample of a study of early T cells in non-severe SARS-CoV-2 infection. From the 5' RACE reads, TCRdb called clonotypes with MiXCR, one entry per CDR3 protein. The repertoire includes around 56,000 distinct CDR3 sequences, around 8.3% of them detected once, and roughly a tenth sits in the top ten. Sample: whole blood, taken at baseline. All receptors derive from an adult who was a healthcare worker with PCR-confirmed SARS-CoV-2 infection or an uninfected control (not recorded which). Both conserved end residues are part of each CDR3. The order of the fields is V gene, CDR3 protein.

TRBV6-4 CASSDTEGGGELFF
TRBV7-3 CASSRGLAGVETQYF
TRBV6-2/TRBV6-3 CASSYQANEQFF
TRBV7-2 CASSLKSGSSDTQYF
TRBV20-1 CSARGGSPYEQYF
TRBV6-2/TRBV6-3 CASSYRSAYNEQFF
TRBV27 CASSRALLRDRVHEQYF
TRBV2 CASRPGQDSYEQYF
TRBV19 CTSSMGQTYNEQFF
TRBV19 CASSPRRIYGYTF
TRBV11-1 CASSLSGGTFSTRFPTDTQYF
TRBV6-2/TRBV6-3 CASSPQVIDTQYF
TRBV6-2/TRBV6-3 CVSGGRMNTEAFF
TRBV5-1 CASSPPSGSADTQYF
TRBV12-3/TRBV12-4 CASSPSGVSTAKNIQYF
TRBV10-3 CAISSTRGQDDTIYF
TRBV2 CASRFKGQGILNEQFF
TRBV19 CASSGLEPYGYTF
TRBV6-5 CASSRGAAEYNEQFF
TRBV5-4 CASSLYENTEAFF
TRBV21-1 CASSGTGPQETQYF
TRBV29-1 CSVSQETYEQYF
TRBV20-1 CSARKRVDEQYF
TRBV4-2 CASSQDQTKQFF
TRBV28 CASNTPGQGAIEAFF
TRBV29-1 CSVATSNGDTQYF
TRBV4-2 CASSQSGGKETQYF
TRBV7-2 CASSPTGIQSLYEQYF
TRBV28 CASVRGDVSNQPQHF
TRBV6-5 CASSLPALGVDGANVLTF
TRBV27 CASSPNTGELFF
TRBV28 CASGGGIVVNTEAFF